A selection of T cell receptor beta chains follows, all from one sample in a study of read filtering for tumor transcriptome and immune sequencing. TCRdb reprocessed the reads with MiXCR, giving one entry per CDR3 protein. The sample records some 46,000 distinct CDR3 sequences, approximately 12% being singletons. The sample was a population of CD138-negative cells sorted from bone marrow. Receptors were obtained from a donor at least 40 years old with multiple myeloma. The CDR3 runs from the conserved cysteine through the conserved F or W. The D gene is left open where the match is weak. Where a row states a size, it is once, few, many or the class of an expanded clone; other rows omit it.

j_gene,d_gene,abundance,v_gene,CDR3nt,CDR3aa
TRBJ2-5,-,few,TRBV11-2,TGTGCCAGCAGCGGGAGGCGGGGCTCTCGGGAGACCCAGTACTTC,CASSGRRGSRETQYF
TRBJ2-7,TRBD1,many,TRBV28,TGTGCCACCCTTAAGGGGGCGGACAACGAGCAGTACTTC,CATLKGADNEQYF
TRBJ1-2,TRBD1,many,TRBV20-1,TGCAGCCTATACAGGGGCGGCTATGGCTACACCTTC,CSLYRGGYGYTF
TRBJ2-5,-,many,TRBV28,TGTGCCAGCAGTTTAATGGAGGGGGTTGGTTTGGAGACCCAGTACTTC,CASSLMEGVGLETQYF
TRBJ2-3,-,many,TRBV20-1,TGCAGTGCTAGAGATTGGGGGAGTTGGGCAGATACGCAGTATTTT,CSARDWGSWADTQYF
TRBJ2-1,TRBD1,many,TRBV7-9,TGTGCCAGCAGCTTTGTCGGACAGGGGAGGGGGAATGAGCAGTTCTTC,CASSFVGQGRGNEQFF
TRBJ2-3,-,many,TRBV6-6,TGTGCCAGCGGGACTGTAGGAGATACGCAGTATTTT,CASGTVGDTQYF
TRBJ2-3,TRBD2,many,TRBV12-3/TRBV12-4,TGTGCCAGCAGTCCCTGGGGAGCGGGAGAGGCAGATACGCAGTATTTT,CASSPWGAGEADTQYF
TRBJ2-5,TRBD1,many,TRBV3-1,TGTGCCAGCAGCCGACACCCCGGGACAGGAGAGACCCAGTACTTT,CASSRHPGTGETQYF
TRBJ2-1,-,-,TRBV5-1,TGCGCCAGCAGCTTGGCACAGGGACATGAGCAGTTCTTC,CASSLAQGHEQFF
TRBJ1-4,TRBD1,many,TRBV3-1,TGTGCCAGCAGCTTCCGGACAGGGATGGTTGAAAAACTGTTTTTT,CASSFRTGMVEKLFF
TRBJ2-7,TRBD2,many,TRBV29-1,TGCAGCGTGAGGACTAGCGGGAGGGCCTACGAGCAGTACTTC,CSVRTSGRAYEQYF
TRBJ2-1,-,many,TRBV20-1,TGCAGTGCTAGAGATCTTGCCTGGAGGGGGAATGAGCAGTTCTTC,CSARDLAWRGNEQFF
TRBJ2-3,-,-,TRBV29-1,TGCAGCGTGCTGGGACCCACAGATACGCAGTATTTT,CSVLGPTDTQYF
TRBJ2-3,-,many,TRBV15,TGTGCCACCAGCGTGTGGGGCCACACGGATACGCAGTATTTT,CATSVWGHTDTQYF
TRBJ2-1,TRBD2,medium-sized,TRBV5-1,TGCGCCAGCAATGGTTTAGCGGGAGGGCCCAATGAGCAGTTCTTC,CASNGLAGGPNEQFF
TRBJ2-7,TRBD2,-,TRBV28,TGTGCCAGCAGTCCACCGGGACTAGGGGTGGGCGAGCAGTACTTC,CASSPPGLGVGEQYF
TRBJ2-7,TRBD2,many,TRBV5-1,TGCGCCAGCAGCACCGGGACTAGAGGCTACGAGCAGTACTTC,CASSTGTRGYEQYF
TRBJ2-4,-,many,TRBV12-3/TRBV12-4,TGTGCCAGCAGCCAAGCGGACATGGATGGAAACATTCAGTACTTC,CASSQADMDGNIQYF
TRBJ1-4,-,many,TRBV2,TGTGCCAGCAGTGAAGAAGGAGCAACTAATGAAAAACTGTTTTTT,CASSEEGATNEKLFF
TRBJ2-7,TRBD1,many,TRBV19,TGTGCCAGTAGTAAAGTTCGGGACAGGGTCCACGAGCAGTACTTC,CASSKVRDRVHEQYF
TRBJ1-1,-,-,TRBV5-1,TGCGCCAGCAGCAGAATTTTTCGGGAAAGCACCGAAGCTTTCTTT,CASSRIFRESTEAFF
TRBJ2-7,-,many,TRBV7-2,TGTGCCAGCAGACGAGCCGGGACTGCACGCTACGAGCAGTACTTC,CASRRAGTARYEQYF
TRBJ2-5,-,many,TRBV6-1,TGTGCCAGCAGTGACAGAGGGGGGGCGTTACAAGAGACCCAGTACTTC,CASSDRGGALQETQYF
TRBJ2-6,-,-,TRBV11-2,TGTGCCAGCAGGATGACAGGCATCTCTGGGGCCAACGTCCTGGCTTTC,CASRMTGISGANVLAF
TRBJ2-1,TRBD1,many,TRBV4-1,TGCGCCAGCAGCCATTTAGGCACAGGGGAATACAATGAGCAGTTCTTC,CASSHLGTGEYNEQFF
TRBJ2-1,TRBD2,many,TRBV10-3,TGTGCCATCAGCGTAGGGACTAGCGGGGGTTTGGATGAGCAGTTCTTC,CAISVGTSGGLDEQFF
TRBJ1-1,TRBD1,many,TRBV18,TGTGCCAGCGGACAGGGGTTGAACACTGAAGCTTTCTTT,CASGQGLNTEAFF
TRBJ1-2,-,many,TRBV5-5,TGTGCCAGCAGCTTGGAGCAGGACTATGGCTACACCTTC,CASSLEQDYGYTF
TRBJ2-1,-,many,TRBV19,TGTGCCAGTAGTATAGGTCTGGGGGCGACCCGGTATGAGCAGTTCTTC,CASSIGLGATRYEQFF
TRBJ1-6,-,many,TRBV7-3,TGTGCCAGCAGCTTATCCGGGTTGGAGAATTCACCCCTCCACTTT,CASSLSGLENSPLHF
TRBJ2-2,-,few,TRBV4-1,TGTGCCAGCAGCAAAACAACGCTAGGCACCGGGGAGCTGTTTTTT,CASSKTTLGTGELFF
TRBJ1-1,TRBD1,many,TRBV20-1,TGCAGTGCTAAAGACAGGGAACGATACAACACTGAAGCTTTCTTT,CSAKDRERYNTEAFF
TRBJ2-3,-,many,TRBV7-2,TGTGCCAGCAGCCTGGTGAGGGGGGGCACAGATACGCAGTATTTT,CASSLVRGGTDTQYF
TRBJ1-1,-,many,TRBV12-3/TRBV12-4,TGTGCCAGCAGTCCCCGGGGTGGGACTGAAGCTTTCTTT,CASSPRGGTEAFF
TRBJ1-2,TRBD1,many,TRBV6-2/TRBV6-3,TGTGCCAGCAGGGACAGGCCGCTCAACTATGGCTACACCTTC,CASRDRPLNYGYTF
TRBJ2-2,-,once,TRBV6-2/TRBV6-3,TGTGCCAGCAGCTACCTGGGCGGGGCGAACACCGGGGAGCTGTTTTTT,CASSYLGGANTGELFF
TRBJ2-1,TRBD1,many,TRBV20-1,TGCAGTGCTAGGACAGGACAGGGTACCAATGAGCAGTTCTTC,CSARTGQGTNEQFF
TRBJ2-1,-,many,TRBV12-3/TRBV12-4,TGTGCCAGCAGTGTCAGTAATGAGCAGTTCTTC,CASSVSNEQFF
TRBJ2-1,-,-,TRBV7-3,TGTGCCAGCAGCTCCGCTGTGAATGAGCAGCTCTTC,CASSSAVNEQLF
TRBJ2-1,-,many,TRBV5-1,TGCGCCAGCAGCTCATTGACGTACAATGAGCAGTTCTTC,CASSSLTYNEQFF
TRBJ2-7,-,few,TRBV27,TGTGCCAGCAGGCCCCGGGACAAGGACGAGCAGTACTTC,CASRPRDKDEQYF
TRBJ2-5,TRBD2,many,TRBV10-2,TGCGCCAGCAGTGACCCCAGACTAGCGGGACTACAAGAGACCCAGTACTTC,CASSDPRLAGLQETQYF
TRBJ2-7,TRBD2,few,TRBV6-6,TGTGCCAGCAGTTACTCGAGGGTAGCGGGAAGTGTTCACGAGCAGTACTTC,CASSYSRVAGSVHEQYF
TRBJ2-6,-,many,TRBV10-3,TGTGCCATCAGGGATGAGGGTTACGGGGCCAACGTCCTGACTTTC,CAIRDEGYGANVLTF
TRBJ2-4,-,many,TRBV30,TGTGCCTGGAGTCCCAGGACTACGGCAAAAAACATTCAGTACTTC,CAWSPRTTAKNIQYF
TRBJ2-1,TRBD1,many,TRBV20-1,TGCAGTGCTAGAGATGGACAGGACTACAATGAGCAGTTCTTC,CSARDGQDYNEQFF
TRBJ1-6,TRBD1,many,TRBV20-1,TGCAGTGCTAGAGATACTCGGACAGGCGGGATAGCGACACCCCTCCACTTT,CSARDTRTGGIATPLHF
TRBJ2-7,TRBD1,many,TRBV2,TGTGCCAGCAATGAAAGGACAGGGGTATTCTACGAGCAGTACTTC,CASNERTGVFYEQYF
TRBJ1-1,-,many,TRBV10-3,TGTGCCATCAAGATGGGGGGCGGCACTGAAGCTTTCTTT,CAIKMGGGTEAFF
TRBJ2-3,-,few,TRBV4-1,TGCGCCAGCAGCCCTACGGAGGGCGGCGTCACAGATACGCAGTATTTT,CASSPTEGGVTDTQYF
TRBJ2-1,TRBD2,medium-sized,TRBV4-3,TGCGCCAGCAGCCAAGATCGCCTAGCGGGAGGTCCGGATGAGCAGTTCTTC,CASSQDRLAGGPDEQFF
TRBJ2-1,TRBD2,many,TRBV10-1,TGCGCCAGCAGTGACGCTAGCGGCCGAGGAATGGATGAGCAGTTCTTC,CASSDASGRGMDEQFF
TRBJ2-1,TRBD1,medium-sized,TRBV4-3,TGCGCCAGCAGCCGAGATCCGGGACAGGGGTACAATGAGCAGTTCTTC,CASSRDPGQGYNEQFF
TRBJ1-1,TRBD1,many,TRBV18,TGTGCCAGCTCACTGACCGGGACAGAGAACACTGAAGCTTTCTTT,CASSLTGTENTEAFF
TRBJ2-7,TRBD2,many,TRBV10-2,TGCGCCAGCAGCCTGCTAGCGGGAGGCTTCTACGAGCAGTACTTC,CASSLLAGGFYEQYF
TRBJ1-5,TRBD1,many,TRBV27,TGTGCCAGCAGTCAGGGGGATCAGCCCCAGCATTTT,CASSQGDQPQHF
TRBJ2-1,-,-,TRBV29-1,TGCAGCGTTGTAGGCGGGAAGAGGAATGAGCAGTTCTTC,CSVVGGKRNEQFF
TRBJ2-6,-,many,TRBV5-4,TGTGCCAGCAGCTTCATGAATCCTGGGGCCAACGTCCTGACTTTC,CASSFMNPGANVLTF
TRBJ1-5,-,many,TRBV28,TGTGCCAGCAGAAAGGTCGTAGCGGATAATCAGCCCCAGCATTTT,CASRKVVADNQPQHF